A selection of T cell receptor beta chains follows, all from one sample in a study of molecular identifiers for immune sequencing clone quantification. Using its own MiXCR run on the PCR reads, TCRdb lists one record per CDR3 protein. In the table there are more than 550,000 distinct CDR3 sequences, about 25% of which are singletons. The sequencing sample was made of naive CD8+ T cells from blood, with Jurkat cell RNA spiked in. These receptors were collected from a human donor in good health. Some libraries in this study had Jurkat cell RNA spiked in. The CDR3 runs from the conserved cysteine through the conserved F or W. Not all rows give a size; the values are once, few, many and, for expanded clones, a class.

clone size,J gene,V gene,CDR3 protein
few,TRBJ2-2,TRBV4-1,CASSQDGTGTGELFF
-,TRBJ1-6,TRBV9,CASSHKDVFSSYNSPLHF
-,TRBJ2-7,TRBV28,CASSPEPRWDYEQYF
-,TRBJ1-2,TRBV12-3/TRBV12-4,CASGLAREGLTLYGYTF
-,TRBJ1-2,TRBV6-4,CASPGTYNCTF
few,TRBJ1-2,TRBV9,CASSVAGGASGYTF
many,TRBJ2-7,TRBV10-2,CASSTSRTAYEQYF
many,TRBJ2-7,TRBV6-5,CASRIGTGDAYEQYF
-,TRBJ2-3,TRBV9,CASSERSRLAGGGTDTQYF
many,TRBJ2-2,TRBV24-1,CATSDPGTSTGELFF
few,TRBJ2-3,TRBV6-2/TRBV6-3,CASSRARQVADTQYF
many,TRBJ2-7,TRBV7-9,CASSGGEQYF
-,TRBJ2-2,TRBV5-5,CASSWGRPNTGELFF
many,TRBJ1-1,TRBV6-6,CASSPSSDEAFF
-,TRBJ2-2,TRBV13,CASSLGQGLAGELFF
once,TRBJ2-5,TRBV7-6,CASSILPPRPTGAQETQYF
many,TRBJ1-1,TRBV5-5,CASRDANTEAFF
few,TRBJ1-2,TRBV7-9,CASSPGTARAGYGYTF
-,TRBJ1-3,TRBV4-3,CASSQVNAGTSSGNTIYF
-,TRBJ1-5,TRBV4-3,CASSPLGPGHPDQPQHF
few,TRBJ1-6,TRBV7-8,CASSLGGGSYNSPLHF
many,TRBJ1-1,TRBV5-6,CASSLGTGRAFF
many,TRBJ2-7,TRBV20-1,CSVPGLAGIYEQYF
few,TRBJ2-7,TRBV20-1,CSASERGPSYEQYF
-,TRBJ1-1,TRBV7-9,CASSLGRADSNTEAFF
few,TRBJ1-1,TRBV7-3,CASSDRLGTEAFF
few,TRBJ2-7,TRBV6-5,CTSSYPSSGGGLYEQYF
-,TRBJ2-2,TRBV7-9,CAGRGTVNTGEQFF
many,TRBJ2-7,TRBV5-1,CASSSYTGAAYEQYF
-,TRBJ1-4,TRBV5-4,CASSLGYKGNEKLFF
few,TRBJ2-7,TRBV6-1,CASRGSISRHYEQYF
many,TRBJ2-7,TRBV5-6,CASSPTDLAYEQYF
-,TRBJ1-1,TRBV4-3,CASSEDRGRIGTEAFF
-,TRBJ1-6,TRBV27,CASSLGPRGSPLHF
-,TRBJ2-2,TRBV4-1,CASSQASRQGSGELFF
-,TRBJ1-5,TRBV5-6,CASSLGLVRPGHQPQHF
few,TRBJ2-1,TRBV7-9,CASSYGTSYNEQFF
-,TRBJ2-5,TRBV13,CASSPLKAGGWETQYF
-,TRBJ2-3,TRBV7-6,CASSSGLEDTQYF
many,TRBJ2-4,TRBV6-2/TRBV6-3,CASSVHRGRAKNIQYF
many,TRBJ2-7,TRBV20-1,CSARGRQANIYEQYF
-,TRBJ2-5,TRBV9,CASSVRSQETQYF
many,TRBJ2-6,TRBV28,CASSPTPGQPSGANVLTF
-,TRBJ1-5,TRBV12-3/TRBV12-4,CASGLFDQPQHF
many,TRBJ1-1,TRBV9,CASSQLGVEAFF
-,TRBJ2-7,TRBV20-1,CSAGDRCPYYEQYF
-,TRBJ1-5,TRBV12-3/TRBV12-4,CASSLQGASVEPQHF
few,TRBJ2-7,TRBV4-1,CASSQDRPGLIVYEQYF
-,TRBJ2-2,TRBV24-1,CATSDRGPGELFF
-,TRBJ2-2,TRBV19,CACSPHSTGELFF